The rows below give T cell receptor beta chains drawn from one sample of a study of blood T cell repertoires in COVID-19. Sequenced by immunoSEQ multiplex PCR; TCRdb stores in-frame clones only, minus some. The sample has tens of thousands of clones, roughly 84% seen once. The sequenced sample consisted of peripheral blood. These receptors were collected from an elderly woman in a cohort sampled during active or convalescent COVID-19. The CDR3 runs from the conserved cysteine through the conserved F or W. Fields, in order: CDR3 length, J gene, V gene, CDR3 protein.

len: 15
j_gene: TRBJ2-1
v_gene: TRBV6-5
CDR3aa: CASTRSTGEYNEQFF

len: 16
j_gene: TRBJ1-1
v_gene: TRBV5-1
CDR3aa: CASSPGTGDVGTEAFF

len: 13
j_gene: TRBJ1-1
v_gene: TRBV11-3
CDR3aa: CASSYRDGTEAFF

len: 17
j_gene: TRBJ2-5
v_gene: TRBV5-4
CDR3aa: CASSKPGQGGPQETQYF

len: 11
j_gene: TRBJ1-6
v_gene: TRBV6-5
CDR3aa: CASSLDSPLHF

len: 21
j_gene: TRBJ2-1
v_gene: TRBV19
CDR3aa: CASSIKGRTEKTSGNYNEQFF

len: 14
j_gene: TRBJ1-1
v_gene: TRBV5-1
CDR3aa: CASSLGLSNTEAFF

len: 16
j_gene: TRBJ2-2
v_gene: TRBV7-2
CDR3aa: CASSLAIGSVTGELFF

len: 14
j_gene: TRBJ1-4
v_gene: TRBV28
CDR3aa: CASSLGGTGEKLFF

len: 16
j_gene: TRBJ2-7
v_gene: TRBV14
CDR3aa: CASSQGLAGVVYEQYF

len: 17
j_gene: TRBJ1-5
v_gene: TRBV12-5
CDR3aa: CASIGQGGVSGAQPQHF

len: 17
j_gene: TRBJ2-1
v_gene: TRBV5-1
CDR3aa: CASSPVGGGNPLNEQFF

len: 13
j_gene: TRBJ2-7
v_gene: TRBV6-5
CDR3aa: CASRLPGSYEQYF

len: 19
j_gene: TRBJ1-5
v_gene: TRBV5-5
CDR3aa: CASSLGRWSAGNSNQPQHF

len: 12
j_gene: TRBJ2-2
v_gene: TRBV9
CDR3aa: CASSAPRGELFF

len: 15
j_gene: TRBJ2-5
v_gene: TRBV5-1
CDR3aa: CASSLETGGWETQYF

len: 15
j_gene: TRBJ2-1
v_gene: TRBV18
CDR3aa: CASSSDLWGSNEQFF

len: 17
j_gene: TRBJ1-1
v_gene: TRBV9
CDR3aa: CASSVVVAGLYNTEAFF

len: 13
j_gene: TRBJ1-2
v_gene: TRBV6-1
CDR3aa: CASSEPGYGGYTF

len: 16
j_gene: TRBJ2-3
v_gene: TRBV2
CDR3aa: CASSETGTSGSDTQYF

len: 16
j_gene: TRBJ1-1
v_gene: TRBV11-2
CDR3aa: CASSSPRQDMNTEAFF

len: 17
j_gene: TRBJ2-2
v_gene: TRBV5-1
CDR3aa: CASSLGPGLAPTGELFF

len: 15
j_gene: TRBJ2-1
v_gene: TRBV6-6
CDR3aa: CASTLRLAGDNEQFF

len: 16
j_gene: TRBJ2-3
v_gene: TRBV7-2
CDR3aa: CASSPLILAQTDTQYF

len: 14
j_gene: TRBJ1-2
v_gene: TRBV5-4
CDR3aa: CASSFVRGNYGYTF

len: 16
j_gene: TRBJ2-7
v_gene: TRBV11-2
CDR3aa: CASSLARDSSSYEQYF

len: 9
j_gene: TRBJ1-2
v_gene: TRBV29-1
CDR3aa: CSAPESYTF

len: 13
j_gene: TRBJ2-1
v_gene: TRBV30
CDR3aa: CALSLAGWNEQFF

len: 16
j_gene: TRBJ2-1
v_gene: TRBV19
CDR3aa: CASKLAGAGSYNEQFF

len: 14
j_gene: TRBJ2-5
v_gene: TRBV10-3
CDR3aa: CAISESRAQETQYF

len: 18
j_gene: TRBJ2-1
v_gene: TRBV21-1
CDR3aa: CASSPPRWGEATNNEQFF

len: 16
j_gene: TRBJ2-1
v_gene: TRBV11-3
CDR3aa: CASSPGGLAGGNEQFF

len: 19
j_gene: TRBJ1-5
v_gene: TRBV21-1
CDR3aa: CASSTPPLQGTHSNQPQHF

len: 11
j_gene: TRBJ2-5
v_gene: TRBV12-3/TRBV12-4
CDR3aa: CASSLNEAQYF

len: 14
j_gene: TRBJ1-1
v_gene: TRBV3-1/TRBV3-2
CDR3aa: CASSQVGGGTEAFF

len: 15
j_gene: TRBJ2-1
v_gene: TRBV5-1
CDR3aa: CASSLLAENYNEQFF

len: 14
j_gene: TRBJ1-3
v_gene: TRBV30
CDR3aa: CAWSAGGLGNTIYF

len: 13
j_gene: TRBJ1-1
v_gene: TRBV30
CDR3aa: CAWSGQLGTEAFF

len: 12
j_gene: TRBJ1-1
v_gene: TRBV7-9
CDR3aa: CASTLYLTEAFF

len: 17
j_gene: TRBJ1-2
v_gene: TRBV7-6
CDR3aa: CASSLMPGQFINYGYTF

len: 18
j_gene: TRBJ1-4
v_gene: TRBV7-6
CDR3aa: CASSLGWAASATNEKLFF

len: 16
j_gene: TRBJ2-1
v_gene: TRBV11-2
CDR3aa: CASSLEAGEAYNEQFF

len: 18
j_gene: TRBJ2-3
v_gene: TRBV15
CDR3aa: CATSRDSSSGRIGDTQYF

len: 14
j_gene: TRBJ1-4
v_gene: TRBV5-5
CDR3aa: CASSLARAGEKLFF

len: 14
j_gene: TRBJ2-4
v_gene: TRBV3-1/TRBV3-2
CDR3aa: CASSQRGQKNIQYF

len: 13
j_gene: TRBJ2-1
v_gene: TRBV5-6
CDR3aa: CASFLGAKNEQFF

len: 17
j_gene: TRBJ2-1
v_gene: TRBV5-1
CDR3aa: CASSLEVWTGDYNEQFF

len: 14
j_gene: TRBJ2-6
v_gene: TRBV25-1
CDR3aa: CASSHSSGANVLTF

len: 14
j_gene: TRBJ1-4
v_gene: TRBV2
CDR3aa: CASRELRTNEKLFF

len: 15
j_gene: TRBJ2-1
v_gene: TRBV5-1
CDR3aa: CASSLVSSAYNEQFF